This T cell receptor (beta chain) was recorded in a study of metastatic and nonmetastatic thyroid tumors. Study background: From malignant and benign thyroid patients, repertoires in blood and in tumor or nodule tissue were compared. Whole-study results and caveats: Across blood and tumor, TCR beta diversity in malignant thyroid tumors was reportedly significantly higher than in benign nodules.

Before thyroid surgery, none of the patients had received any treatment. TCRdb ran MiXCR on the PCR reads. The top ten hold roughly a tenth of the sample, which has tens of thousands of clones, roughly 15% seen once. This CDR3 has 12 residues. Germline values: CDR1 MNHNS, CDR2 SASEGT. With 0 bases removed from V and 13 bases from J, the gap between germline ends came to 7 bases. About this clone itself: Its antigen is currently unknown.

This clonotype originated in a male donor with papillary thyroid cancer or a benign thyroid nodule (not recorded which). Some clones in this sample may be carry-over from other donors' samples. The source material was blood. The J gene is TRBJ2-6, the V gene TRBV6-1; D gene uncertain. The CDR3 DNA reads TGTGCCAGCAGTGAAGCGGATCGGGTCCTGACTTTC. This codes for CASSEADRVLTF.